These 30 T cell receptor beta chains share one sample of origin, sequenced in a study of Graves' ophthalmopathy and Graves' hyperthyroidism. CDR3 regions of TCR beta were amplified from RNA transcripts. First-round RT-PCR with HTBI primers preceded a second-round multiplex PCR. One entry per CDR3 protein results from TCRdb running MiXCR on the multiplex PCR reads. Here the sample spans about 590,000 distinct CDR3 sequences, about 40% being singletons. The material sequenced was peripheral blood or thyroid tissue (not recorded which). These receptors originate from an adult man with Graves' hyperthyroidism.

With respect to this clonotype: Germline and junction disagree at one end, which may indicate a read error. The gene calls are TRBV7-7 and TRBJ2-7; D may be TRBD1 (6 bases). The CDR3 runs to 16 residues. Germline V gives CDR1 SSHAT, CDR2 FNYEAQ (reference sequence). The CDR3 reads CASSLGSPGAGAEQYF. The CDR3 DNA reads as TGTGCTAGCAGCTTAGGAAGTCCCGGGGCAGGGGCCGAGCAGTACTTC.

J is TRBJ2-5 and V is TRBV12-3 or TRBV12-4; a weak D match, TRBD2 (8 bases). Trimming took off 4 bases at V and 5 bases at J, with 20 bases between the two ends. The length of the CDR3 is 16 residues. CDR3 protein: CASSYSPGRGLETQYF. CDR3 nucleotides: TGTGCCAGCAGTTACTCCCCCGGGAGGGGGCTGGAGACCCAGTACTTC.

In this sample, this clonotype turned up many times. V is TRBV7-3 and J is TRBJ1-1; 7 bases map to TRBD1. CDR1 is SGHTA and CDR2 is FQGTGA in the germline V gene. Losses at the gene ends were 5 bases for V and 3 bases for J; bases not matched to a gene: 3. This CDR3 is built from 13 residues. As DNA, the CDR3 is TGTGCCAGCAGCCAAACAGGGGACACTGAAGCTTTCTTT. Residues: CASSQTGDTEAFF.

The sample holds many counts of this clonotype. The gene calls are TRBV10-3 and TRBJ1-2; the D gene is possibly TRBD1 (6 bases). Germline loops: CDR1 ENHRY, CDR2 SYGVKD. V lost 2 bases, J lost 4 bases, and 8 bases lay in between. CDR3 size: 13 residues. CDR3: CAISEGQTYGYTF. The CDR3 DNA follows: TGTGCCATCAGTGAGGGACAGACCTATGGCTACACCTTC.

This clonotype was seen at least ten times. The chain recombines TRBV29-1 with TRBJ2-7; D is possibly TRBD1 (5 bases). The V gene's germline CDR1 is SQVTM and CDR2 ANQGSEA. The CDR3 is 13 amino acids. V was trimmed by 0 bases and J by 0 bases, leaving 6 bases between them. CDR3 loop: CSVEDDSSYEQYF. DNA for the CDR3: TGCAGCGTTGAAGATGACAGCTCCTACGAGCAGTACTTC.

This clonotype was recorded many times. V is TRBV5-1 and J is TRBJ2-7; 7 positions agree with TRBD1. The trim removed 2 bases at V and 0 bases at J, leaving 2 bases unmatched. Germline values: CDR1 SGHRS, CDR2 YFSETQ. The CDR3 has 14 residues. CDR3 in DNA: TGCGCCAGCAGCTTCGGGACAGTCTCCTACGAGCAGTACTTC. Protein sequence: CASSFGTVSYEQYF.

This clonotype has a count of ten or more. J is TRBJ1-5 and V is TRBV20-1; D remains unclear. The germline V gene has CDR1 DFQATT and CDR2 SNEGSKA (reference sequence). V lost 7 bases and J 4 bases, leaving 17 bases between the germline ends. The CDR3 runs 14 residues. In nucleotides, the CDR3 is TGCAGTGTACTACGGTCGGGCCTGAATCAGCCCCAGCATTTT. Residues: CSVLRSGLNQPQHF.

This clonotype occurred once. A much larger clone is a single base away; this may be a read error. The chain is built from TRBV7-9 and TRBJ2-7; 9 nucleotides agree with TRBD1. The CDR3 runs 11 residues. After removal of 8 bases from V and 5 bases from J, the junction contained 1 base not matched to a gene. Germline V CDR1 and CDR2: SEHNR, FQNEAQ (reference sequence). CDR3 residues: CASWDRDEQYF. CDR3 sequence (DNA): TGTGCCAGCTGGGACAGGGACGAGCAGTACTTC.

The V and J genes are TRBV10-2 and TRBJ2-5; D could derive from TRBD1 or TRBD2 (5 bases each). The V end lost 10 bases, the J end lost 3 bases, and 21 bases lay between the germline ends. This CDR3 contains 15 residues. CDR1 is WSHSY, CDR2 SAAADI, per germline. For the CDR3, the DNA is TGCGCCACCCGGGGCGCTCAAGGCAGGGAAGAGACCCAGTACTTC. Translating it yields CATRGAQGREETQYF.

Many counts were recorded for this clonotype. The chain joins TRBV4-1 to TRBJ2-7; D tentatively reads TRBD1 or TRBD2 (6 bases each). The germline gives CDR1 MGHRA, CDR2 YSYEKL. This CDR3 is built from 17 residues. Trimming cost V 0 bases and J 2 bases, with 17 bases left between them. The CDR3 spells CASSQEGRGTRPYEQYF. Written as DNA, the CDR3 is TGCGCCAGCAGCCAAGAAGGCCGGGGGACACGTCCCTACGAGCAGTACTTC.

For this clonotype: Just one base apart from a much larger clone, this may be a read error. Since no conserved phenylalanine or tryptophan closes the CDR3, a read error is the likely cause. The rearrangement links TRBV29-1 to TRBJ2-7; D unresolved. This CDR3 has 11 residues. V was pared by 4 bases and J by 6 bases, with 10 bases between. Germline V lookup: CDR1 SQVTM, CDR2 ANQGSEA. Here the CDR3 reads CSVAGFSEQYL. CDR3 nucleotide sequence: TGCAGCGTTGCAGGATTCAGCGAGCAGTACTTA.

The V gene is TRBV4-1, the J gene TRBJ1-3; no clear D gene. V shed 3 bases and J shed 4 bases, with 13 bases lying between them. From germline, CDR1 is MGHRA and CDR2 YSYEKL. The length of the CDR3 is 15 residues. CDR3 coding DNA: TGCGCCAGCAGCCAGGGAGAAACTAGGGGAAACACCATATATTTT. This gives the protein CASSQGETRGNTIYF.

This clonotype occurred many times. V and J are TRBV5-1 and TRBJ2-7; D uncertain. This CDR3 contains 12 residues. Trimming removed 4 bases from V and 3 bases from J, with 8 bases in between. Germline CDR1 SGHRS, CDR2 YFSETQ. The CDR3 nucleotides are TGCGCCAGCAGCACACCAAGCTACGAGCAGTACTTC. Amino acids: CASSTPSYEQYF.

On this clonotype itself: It may be a read error: a sequence one base away is much more abundant. The chain is built from TRBV25-1 and TRBJ2-6; a weak D match, TRBD1 (5 bases). Germline values: CDR1 MGHDK, CDR2 SYGVNS. The CDR3 runs to 16 residues. The CDR3 DNA sequence: TGTGCCAGCGCCCCCTCGCCCCTCTCTGGGGCCAACGTCCTGGCTTTC. Its translation is CASAPSPLSGANVLAF.

This clonotype was seen many times. The gene calls are TRBV10-1 and TRBJ1-1; possibly TRBD1 for D (6 bases). CDR1 WNHNN and CDR2 SYGVQD come from the germline V gene (reference sequence). The CDR3 totals 15 residues. Trimming shortened V by 6 bases and J by 3 bases, and 17 bases separated the two germline ends. The DNA of the CDR3 is TGCGCCAGCAGCCCCGAGGCGGGGGCGGACACTGAAGCTTTCTTT. Translated, it gives CASSPEAGADTEAFF.

This clonotype was observed many times. The CDR3 DNA reads as TGTGCCAGCACAATTGGCAGGGCGGGGAACTATGGCTACACCTTC. Its translation: CASTIGRAGNYGYTF. The genes are TRBV6-6 and TRBJ1-2; maybe TRBD1 (5 bases). The length of the CDR3 is 15 residues. Germline V gene lookup returns CDR1 MNHNY and CDR2 SVGAGI (reference sequence). V was trimmed by 7 bases and J by 2 bases, leaving 17 bases between them.

CDR3 loop: CASSSLTGNTIYF. The CDR3 DNA reads as TGTGCCAGCAGTAGCCTCACTGGAAACACCATATATTTT. The rearrangement joins TRBV25-1 to TRBJ1-3; no definite D call. The CDR3 has 13 residues. CDR1 and CDR2 from the germline V gene are MGHDK and SYGVNS. Between the trimmed V and J ends, which lost 5 bases and 2 bases, there was a span of 7 bases.

The chain combines TRBV2 with TRBJ1-5; perhaps TRBD1 as D (6 bases). CDR3 length: 17 amino acids. CDR1 is SNHLY and CDR2 is FYNNEI in the germline V gene. V was trimmed by 4 bases and J by 0 bases, leaving 16 bases between them. The CDR3 here is CASSASGGPYSNQPQHF. The CDR3 region has the DNA TGTGCCAGCAGTGCTAGCGGGGGGCCTTATAGCAATCAGCCCCAGCATTTT.

The chain carries TRBV6-1 and TRBJ1-4; D call uncertain. This CDR3 region has 14 residues. Germline V lookup: CDR1 MNHNS, CDR2 SASEGT. Between the trimmed V and J ends, which lost 5 bases and 8 bases, there was a span of 15 bases. The CDR3 nucleotides read TGTGCCAGCAGTTACTCAGCCAGGCCGGAAAAACTGTTTTTT. Its protein product is CASSYSARPEKLFF.

In its sample, this clonotype was seen many times. V gene TRBV12-3 or TRBV12-4 combines with J gene TRBJ1-3; D uncertain. The germline V and J ends were trimmed by 6 bases and 0 bases, with 12 bases remaining between them. The CDR3 length is 15 residues. CDR3 bases: TGTGCCAGCAGCCTAGGGATTCTCTCTGGAAACACCATATATTTT. It codes for CASSLGILSGNTIYF.

This clonotype was counted a few times. The rearrangement uses TRBV7-2 and TRBJ2-2, with D possibly TRBD2 on 7 matching bases. Germline V gene lookup returns CDR1 SGHTA and CDR2 FQGNSA. This CDR3 has 15 amino acids. The V and J ends lost 5 bases and 7 bases respectively, with 17 bases between them. Here the CDR3 reads CASSLGRGGSGELFF. In nucleotides, the CDR3 is TGTGCCAGCAGCCTCGGCCGCGGGGGCAGCGGGGAGCTGTTTTTT.

The chain has TRBV15 and TRBJ1-1; 12 bases are a match to TRBD1. Germline V gives CDR1 LNHNV, CDR2 YYDKDF (reference sequence). Trimming cost V 3 bases and J 4 bases; bases outside gene matches: 3. This CDR3 is built from 15 residues. In DNA, the CDR3 is TGTGCCACCAGCAGCGGGACAGGGGGCGGCACTGAAGCTTTCTTT. Amino acids: CATSSGTGGGTEAFF.

In its sample, this clonotype was seen many times. The V and J genes are TRBV7-2 and TRBJ1-1; D is unclear. The CDR3 is made up of 15 amino acids. V was cut by 4 bases and J by 6 bases, with 18 bases left in between. Per the germline V gene, CDR1 is SGHTA and CDR2 is FQGNSA. The CDR3 nucleotides read TGTGCCAGCAGCTCGCCCGGGATAGGGAGGGCTGAAGCTTTCTTT. It yields the protein CASSSPGIGRAEAFF. The variable domain in full, with the rest retrieved from reference TRBV7-2 and TRBJ1-1, is GAGVSQSPSNKVTEKGKDVELRCDPISGHTALYWYRQSLGQGLEFLIYFQGNSAPDKSGLPSDRFSAERTGGSVSTLTIQRTQQEDSAVYLCASSSPGIGRAEAFFGQGTRLTVV.

This clonotype was found many times. The chain combines TRBV29-1 with TRBJ1-2; 11 bases fit TRBD1. This CDR3 spans 14 amino acids. Unmatched junction bases numbered 10, after V lost 6 bases and J lost 7 bases. The germline gives CDR1 SQVTM, CDR2 ANQGSEA. The CDR3 loop is CSVLFGQGATGYTF. The CDR3 nucleotides are TGCAGCGTGCTCTTCGGACAGGGGGCAACTGGCTACACCTTC. The entire variable domain, with the rest obtained from reference TRBV29-1 and TRBJ1-2, is as follows: SAVISQKPSRDICQRGTSLTIQCQVDSQVTMMFWYRQQPGQSLTLIATANQGSEATYESGFVIDKFPISRPNLTFSTLTVSNMSPEDSSIYLCSVLFGQGATGYTFGSGTRLTVV.

A few counts support this clonotype. J is TRBJ2-5 and V is TRBV11-2; D is possibly TRBD1 (6 bases). V was shortened by 2 bases and J by 1 base, with 17 bases between the two germline ends. Germline assignment: CDR1 SGHAT and CDR2 FQNNGV. This CDR3 has 17 residues. CDR3 protein: CASSLIWGPATQETQYF. The CDR3 DNA reads TGTGCCAGCAGCTTAATTTGGGGGCCCGCCACCCAAGAGACCCAGTACTTC. The whole variable domain, filled in from reference TRBV11-2 and TRBJ2-5, reads EAGVAQSPRYKIIEKRQSVAFWCNPISGHATLYWYQQILGQGPKLLIQFQNNGVVDDSQLPKDRFSAERLKGVDSTLKIQPAKLEDSAVYLCASSLIWGPATQETQYFGPGTRLLVL.

This clonotype was counted between two and nine times. The chain uses TRBV4-2 and TRBJ2-2; a possible D gene is TRBD2 (5 bases). There are 16 residues in the CDR3. Germline assignment: CDR1 LGHNA and CDR2 YNFKEQ. The germline V and J ends were trimmed by 0 bases and 1 base, with 9 bases remaining between them. This CDR3 is CASSQEGTRNTGELFF. The CDR3 DNA reads TGTGCCAGCAGCCAAGAAGGCACTAGGAACACCGGGGAGCTGTTTTTT.

V gene TRBV19 combines with J gene TRBJ1-1, with TRBD1 identical over 10 bases. Germline CDR1 and CDR2: LNHDA and SQIVND (reference sequence). V was pared by 6 bases and J by 7 bases, with 8 bases of the junction left unmatched. The CDR3 spans 14 residues. The CDR3 nucleotides are TGTGCCAGTAGCGACGGACAGGGGGTTGGTGAAGCTTTCTTT. Translation gives CASSDGQGVGEAFF.

The table lists this clonotype with many counts. The rearrangement joins TRBV5-6 to TRBJ2-7; D is possibly TRBD2 (6 bases). The germline gives CDR1 SGHDT, CDR2 YYEEEE. V was clipped by 3 bases and J by 6 bases, with 13 bases between them. The CDR3 length is 13 residues. The CDR3 reads CASSSGTRSEQYF. The CDR3 DNA is TGTGCCAGCAGCTCCGGGACTCGGTCCGAGCAGTACTTC.

This clonotype was seen more than once but under ten times. The chain carries TRBV12-3 or TRBV12-4 and TRBJ1-1; TRBD1 aligns across 7 bases. V gave up 6 bases and J gave up 3 bases; unmatched junction bases: 4. The CDR3 has 13 residues. CDR3 amino acids: CASREQGYTEAFF. DNA for the CDR3: TGTGCCAGCAGAGAACAGGGGTACACTGAAGCTTTCTTT.

There are many counts of this clonotype. CDR3 in amino acids: CASSVAAGPEQYF. Written as DNA, the CDR3 is TGTGCCAGCAGCGTAGCGGCGGGCCCCGAGCAGTACTTC. The rearrangement uses TRBV9 and TRBJ2-7, with D possibly being TRBD2 (5 bases). The V gene lost 0 bases and the J gene lost 6 bases, with 10 bases spanning the gap. The CDR3 totals 13 residues. Germline loops: CDR1 SGDLS, CDR2 YYNGEE.